This TCR beta chain was recorded in a study of shared clonotypes between healthy human individuals. Study conclusions and caveats: The study found about 4.6% of naive CD4 clonotypes shared across a few donors. Sampling involved blood alone; tissue repertoires likely differ. Although depth was large, rarefaction showed that sequencing of the sorted subsets was incomplete.

The CDR3 has 14 amino acids. The V and J ends lost 2 bases and 2 bases respectively, with 10 bases between them. CDR1 is MNHEY, CDR2 SVGAGI, per germline. Assay: immunoSEQ multiplex PCR; the TCRdb copy retains only in-frame clones and omits some. The sample lists about 800,000 clones; about 97% were seen once. Regarding this clone: The antigen remains unidentified.

Positive CCR7 selection of CD45RO-negative cells yielded the naive CD8 cells, and terminally differentiated effector memory CD45RA+ cells were excluded. The source material was naive CD8+ T cells sorted from blood. The source of this sequence is a man aged 30 to 45 in good health. V gene TRBV6-5 combines with J gene TRBJ2-7; a possible D gene is TRBD1 (6 bases). In nucleotides, the CDR3 is TGTGCCAGCAGTTACCGACAGGCCGCCTACGAGCAGTACTTC. Its protein product is CASSYRQAAYEQYF.